In this sample, the clone carrying this T cell receptor (beta chain) turned up many times. This record belongs to a study of T cells in Graves' hyperthyroidism and ophthalmopathy. There are 13 residues in the CDR3. Germline trimming cut 5 bases from V and 4 bases from J; bases unmatched to any gene: 2. Germline V gene data show CDR1 as GTSNPN and CDR2 as SVGIG (reference sequence). Regions amplified from RNA transcripts were the TCR beta CDR3 regions. The HTBI set primed first-round TCR CDR3 RT-PCR. Each CDR3 protein is one row after TCRdb ran MiXCR on the multiplex PCR reads. The sample records hundreds of thousands of distinct CDR3 sequences, 11% to 15% being singletons.

The J gene is TRBJ1-5, the V gene TRBV30, with 10 positions matching TRBD1. This TCR came from a man in his fifties with Graves' ophthalmopathy. Sample: blood. CDR3 in DNA: TGTGCCTGGGCGGGACAGGGGAATCAGCCCCAGCATTTT. Translated, it gives CAWAGQGNQPQHF.